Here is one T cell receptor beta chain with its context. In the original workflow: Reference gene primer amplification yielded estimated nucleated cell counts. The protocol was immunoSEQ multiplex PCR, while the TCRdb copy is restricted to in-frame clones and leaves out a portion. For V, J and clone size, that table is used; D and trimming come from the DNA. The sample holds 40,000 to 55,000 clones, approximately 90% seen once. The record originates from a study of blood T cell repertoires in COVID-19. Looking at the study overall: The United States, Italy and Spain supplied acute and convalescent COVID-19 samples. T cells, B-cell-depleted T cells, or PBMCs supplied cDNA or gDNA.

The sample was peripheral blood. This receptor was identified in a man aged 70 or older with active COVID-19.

CDR3 protein: CASSHKTGSSYNSPLHF. DNA of the CDR3: TGTGCCAGCAGCCATAAGACAGGTAGCTCCTATAATTCACCCCTCCACTTT. The V and J genes are TRBV7-6 and TRBJ1-6; possible D gene TRBD1, 6 bases. V lost 5 bases to trimming and J lost 0 bases, with 14 bases between them. The CDR3 sequence is 17 residues long. Germline V CDR1 and CDR2: SGHVS, FNYEAQ.